This T cell receptor (beta chain) was identified in a study of blood T cell repertoires in COVID-19 (TCRdb year 2020). In terms of the full investigation: Collaborator samples came from the United States, Italy and Spain and covered acute and convalescent phases of COVID-19. The material from the prospective study consisted of cDNA or gDNA derived from T cells, B-cell-depleted T cells, or PBMCs. Deeply sampled blood TCRbeta repertoires from subjects exposed to, actively infected with, or recovered from COVID-19 were included in the dataset. The repertoires were released in a freely available public database meant as a resource for research on the immune response to SARS-CoV-2. Samples came from the ongoing ImmuneRACE study (first 160 participants) plus 1,254 subjects from 6 global collaborators. A de-identified subject ID, COVID-19 status, age in years and sex were almost always included in the sample metadata. Where available, HLA class I and class II types were obtained from metadata supplied by the sample provider rather than from assay-based typing. The research as a whole found: The quantity of clinical and demographic metadata differed by source and by participant and was supplied without curation.

TCRbeta CDR3 regions were amplified from genomic DNA by means of the immunoSEQ Assay, a bias-controlled multiplex PCR. Turning to the authors' computational methods: Within the assay, amplification of reference gene primers was used to estimate how many nucleated cells each sample contained. Sequence reads were collapsed and filtered to measure the absolute abundance of every unique TCRbeta CDR3 rearrangement. Productive Simpson clonality was computed per sample as the square root of Simpson's diversity index over productive rearrangements. Drawn from immuneACCESS, this table holds only the in-frame rearrangements with V and J called that TCRdb kept. Clones are partly lost; checked studies trace under half to an unresolved V gene and leave the rest unexplained. V and J calls and clone size come straight from that table; D and trimming were deduced from the DNA. For this sample there are around 60,000 clones; approximately 86% appear just once. The ten largest clonotypes hold around 3.5% of the sample.

In its sample, this clone was seen a few times. Its cognate antigen has yet to be identified. No base quality values were provided; no much bigger clone lies one nucleotide off. For CDR1 and CDR2, the germline V gene lists MRHNA and SNTAGT. V and J are truncated by 0 bases and 2 bases respectively, leaving an intervening sequence of 11 bases. The CDR3, from cysteine to phenylalanine, totals 16 residues. The read is trimmed to its CDR3 DNA, 48 bases read in frame from base 1. Whole blood was collected in K2EDTA tubes by collaborating institutions according to the institutions' own protocols. For TCRbeta analysis, collaborators shipped samples in one of three forms: frozen whole blood, isolated PBMCs, or DNA extracted from either of those sample types.

The sequence was collected from a man aged 45-65 years with active COVID-19. The chain is made from TRBV6-4 and TRBJ1-5; the D gene remains uncertain. The sequenced sample was peripheral blood. CDR3 sequence: CASSDSTLSGNQPQHF. In nucleotide form, the sequence is TGTGCCAGCAGTGACTCGACTTTGTCGGGCAATCAGCCCCAGCATTTT.